This TCR beta chain was profiled in a study of blood T cell repertoires in COVID-19. Clones were sequenced by immunoSEQ multiplex PCR, and TCRdb holds only the in-frame ones, with some missing. Of some 150,000 clones listed, approximately 78% are singletons. Trimming pared 8 bases from V and 2 bases from J, leaving 7 bases between. This CDR3 spans 13 amino acids. Germline V gene data show CDR1 as MNHEY and CDR2 as SMNVEV (reference sequence). This clonotype was sampled from a woman of 80 years or more with acute or convalescent COVID-19. The gene calls are TRBV27 and TRBJ2-6; D call uncertain. The material sequenced was peripheral blood. In nucleotides, the CDR3 is TGTGCCAGCCAGTTGACTGGGGCCAACGTCCTGACTTTC. This gives the protein CASQLTGANVLTF. Drawing the rest from reference TRBV27 and TRBJ2-6, the complete variable domain is EAQVTQNPRYLITVTGKKLTVTCSQNMNHEYMSWYRQDPGLGLRQIYYSMNVEVTDKGDVPEGYKVSRKEKRNFPLILESPSPNQTSLYFCASQLTGANVLTFGAGSRLTVL.